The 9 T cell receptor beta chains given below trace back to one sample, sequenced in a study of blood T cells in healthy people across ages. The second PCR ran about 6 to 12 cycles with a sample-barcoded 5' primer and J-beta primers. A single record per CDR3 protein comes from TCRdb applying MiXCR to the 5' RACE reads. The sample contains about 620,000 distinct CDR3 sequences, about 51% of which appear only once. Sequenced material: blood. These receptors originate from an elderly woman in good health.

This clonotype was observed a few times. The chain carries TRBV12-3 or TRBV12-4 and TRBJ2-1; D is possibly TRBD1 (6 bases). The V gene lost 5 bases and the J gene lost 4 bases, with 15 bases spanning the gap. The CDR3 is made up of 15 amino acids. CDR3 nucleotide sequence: TGTGCCAGCAGTCTCGGGGCAGGGGCTTACAATGAGCAGTTCTTC. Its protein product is CASSLGAGAYNEQFF.

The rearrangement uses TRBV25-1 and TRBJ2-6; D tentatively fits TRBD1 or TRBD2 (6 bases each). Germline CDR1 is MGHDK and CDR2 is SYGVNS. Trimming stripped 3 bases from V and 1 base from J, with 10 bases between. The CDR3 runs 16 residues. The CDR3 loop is CASSDGGRSGANVLTF. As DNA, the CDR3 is TGTGCCAGCAGTGATGGGGGGCGATCTGGGGCCAACGTCCTGACTTTC.

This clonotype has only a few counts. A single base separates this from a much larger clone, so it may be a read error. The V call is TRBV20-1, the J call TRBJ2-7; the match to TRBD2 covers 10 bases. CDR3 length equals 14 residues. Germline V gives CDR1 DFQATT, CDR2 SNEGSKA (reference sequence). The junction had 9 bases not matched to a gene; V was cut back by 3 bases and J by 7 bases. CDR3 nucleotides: TGCAGTGCTAGGGCTAGCGGGAGTCGGAATGAGCAGTACTTC. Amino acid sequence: CSARASGSRNEQYF.

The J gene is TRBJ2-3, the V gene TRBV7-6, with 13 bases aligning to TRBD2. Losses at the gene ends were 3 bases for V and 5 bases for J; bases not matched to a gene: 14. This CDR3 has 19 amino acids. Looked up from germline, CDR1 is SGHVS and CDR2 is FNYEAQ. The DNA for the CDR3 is TGTGCCAGCAGCTTTCTACCCCCAACTAGCGGGAGGGATGTAGATACGCAGTATTTT. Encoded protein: CASSFLPPTSGRDVDTQYF.

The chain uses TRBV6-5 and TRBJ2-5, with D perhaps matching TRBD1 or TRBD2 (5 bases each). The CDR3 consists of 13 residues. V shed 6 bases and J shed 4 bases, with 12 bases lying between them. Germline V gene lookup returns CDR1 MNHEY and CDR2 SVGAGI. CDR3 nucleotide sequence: TGTGCCAGCAGAGGGACCACCAGAGAGACCCAGTACTTC. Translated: CASRGTTRETQYF.

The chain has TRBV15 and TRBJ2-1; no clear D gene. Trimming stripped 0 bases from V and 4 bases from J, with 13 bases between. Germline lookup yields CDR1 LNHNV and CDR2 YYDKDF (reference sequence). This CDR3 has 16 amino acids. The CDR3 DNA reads TGTGCCACCAGCAGAGATCCACTGCAGACGTACAATGAGCAGTTCTTC. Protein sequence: CATSRDPLQTYNEQFF.

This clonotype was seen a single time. The CDR3 region has the DNA TGCAGTGCCACAGAGGGCGGCGGGGGCAATCAGCCCCAGCATTTT. Translation: CSATEGGGGNQPQHF. V usage is TRBV20-1 and J usage is TRBJ1-5; D is undetermined. The V and J ends lost 6 bases and 2 bases respectively, with 17 bases between them. In germline, CDR1 is DFQATT, CDR2 SNEGSKA (reference sequence). The length of the CDR3 is 15 residues.

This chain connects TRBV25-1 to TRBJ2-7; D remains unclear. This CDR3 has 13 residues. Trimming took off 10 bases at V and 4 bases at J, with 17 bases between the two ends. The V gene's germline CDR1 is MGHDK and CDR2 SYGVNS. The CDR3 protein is CATPKCSGYEQYF. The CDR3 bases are TGTGCCACCCCAAAATGTTCGGGTTACGAGCAGTACTTC.

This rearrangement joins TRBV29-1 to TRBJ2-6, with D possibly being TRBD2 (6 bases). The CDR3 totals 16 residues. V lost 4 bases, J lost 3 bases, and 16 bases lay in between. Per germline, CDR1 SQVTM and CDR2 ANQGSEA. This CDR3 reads CSVAGLMGLGANVLTF. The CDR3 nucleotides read TGCAGCGTTGCAGGGCTCATGGGACTTGGGGCCAACGTCCTGACTTTC. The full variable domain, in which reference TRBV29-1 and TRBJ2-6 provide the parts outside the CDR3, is SAVISQKPSRDICQRGTSLTIQCQVDSQVTMMFWYRQQPGQSLTLIATANQGSEATYESGFVIDKFPISRPNLTFSTLTVSNMSPEDSSIYLCSVAGLMGLGANVLTFGAGSRLTVL.